Listed here is a single T cell receptor (beta chain). The data derive from a study of blood T cell repertoires in COVID-19. Clones were read by immunoSEQ multiplex PCR, and TCRdb kept only the in-frame ones, dropping some. The sample holds around 430,000 clones; approximately 89% are singletons and the top ten take roughly 12%. The CDR3 is 12 residues long. Germline V lookup: CDR1 MNHNS, CDR2 SASEGT. Trimming cost V 2 bases and J 5 bases, with 5 bases left between them. Sequenced material: peripheral blood. This TCR derives from a woman between 50 and 59 years old with COVID-19, enrolled during active disease. The V gene is TRBV6-1, the J gene TRBJ2-3, with unresolved D. The CDR3 loop reads CASSETLDTQYF. DNA of the CDR3: TGTGCCAGCAGTGAAACATTAGATACGCAGTATTTT.